This TCR beta chain is drawn from a study of blood T cell repertoires in COVID-19. Study background: Nucleic acid was either cDNA or gDNA, and it came from T cells, B-cell-depleted T cells, or PBMCs.

The J segment lost 5 bases and the V segment lost 6 bases, leaving 7 bases of the junction unmatched. The CDR3 is made up of 14 amino acids. Germline lookup yields CDR1 SEHNR and CDR2 FQNEAQ (reference sequence). How the authors handled the data: The assay estimated nucleated cells by amplifying reference gene primers. TCRdb's copy holds only in-frame clones and misses some; the assay was immunoSEQ multiplex PCR. For V, J and clone size, that table is used; D and trimming come from the DNA. The sample has approximately 130,000 clones, around 85% seen once. The specimen was peripheral blood. The sequence was collected from a man between 60 and 75 years old with acute or convalescent COVID-19. The chain links TRBV7-9 to TRBJ1-1; 9 nucleotides line up with TRBD1. The CDR3 nucleotides are TGTGCCAGCAGTCAACAGGGGGCCGTAACTGAAGCTTTCTTT. Translation: CASSQQGAVTEAFF.